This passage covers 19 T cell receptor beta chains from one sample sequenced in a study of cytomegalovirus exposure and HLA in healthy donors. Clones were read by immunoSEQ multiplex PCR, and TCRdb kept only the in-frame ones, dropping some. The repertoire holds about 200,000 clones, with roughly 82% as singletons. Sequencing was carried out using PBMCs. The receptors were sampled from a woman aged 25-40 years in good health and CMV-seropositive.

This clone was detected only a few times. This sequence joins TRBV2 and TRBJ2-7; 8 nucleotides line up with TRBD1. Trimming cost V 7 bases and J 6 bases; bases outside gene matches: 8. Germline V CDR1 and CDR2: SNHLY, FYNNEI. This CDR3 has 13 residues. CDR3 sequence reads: CASKGQGQAEQYF. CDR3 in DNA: TGTGCCAGCAAAGGTCAGGGACAGGCCGAGCAGTACTTC.

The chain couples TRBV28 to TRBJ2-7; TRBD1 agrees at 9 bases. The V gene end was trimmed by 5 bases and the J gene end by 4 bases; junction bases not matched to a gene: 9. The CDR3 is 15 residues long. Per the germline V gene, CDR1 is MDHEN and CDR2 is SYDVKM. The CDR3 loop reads CASSGEGTGFYEQYF. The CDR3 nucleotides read TGTGCCAGCAGTGGGGAGGGGACAGGGTTTTACGAGCAGTACTTC.

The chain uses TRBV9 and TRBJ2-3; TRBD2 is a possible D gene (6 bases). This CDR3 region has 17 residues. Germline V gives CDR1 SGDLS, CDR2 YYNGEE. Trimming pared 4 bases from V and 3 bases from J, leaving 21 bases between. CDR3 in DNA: TGTGCCAGCAGCCGTAGGGATCTCGGGGGAAGGACAGATACGCAGTATTTT. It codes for CASSRRDLGGRTDTQYF.

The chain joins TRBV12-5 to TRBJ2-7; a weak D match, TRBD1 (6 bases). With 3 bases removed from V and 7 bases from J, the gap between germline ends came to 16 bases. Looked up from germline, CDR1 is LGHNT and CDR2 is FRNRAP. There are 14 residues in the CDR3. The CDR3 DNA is TGTGCTAGTGGTTTAGGCCACAGGGCTGGGGAGCAGTACTTC. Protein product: CASGLGHRAGEQYF.

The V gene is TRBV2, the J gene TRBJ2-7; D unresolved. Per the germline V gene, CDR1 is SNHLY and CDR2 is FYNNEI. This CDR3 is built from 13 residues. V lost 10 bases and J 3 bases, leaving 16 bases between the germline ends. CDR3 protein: CATRERDYYEQYF. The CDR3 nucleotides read TGTGCCACAAGAGAACGAGATTACTACGAGCAGTACTTC.

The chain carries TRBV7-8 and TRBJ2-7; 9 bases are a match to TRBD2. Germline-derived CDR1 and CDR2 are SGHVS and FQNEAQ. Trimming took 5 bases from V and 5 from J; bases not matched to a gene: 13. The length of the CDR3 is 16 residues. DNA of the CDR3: TGTGCCAGCAGCGTATTGTCACTCGGGACTAGCAACGAGCAGTACTTC. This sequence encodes CASSVLSLGTSNEQYF.

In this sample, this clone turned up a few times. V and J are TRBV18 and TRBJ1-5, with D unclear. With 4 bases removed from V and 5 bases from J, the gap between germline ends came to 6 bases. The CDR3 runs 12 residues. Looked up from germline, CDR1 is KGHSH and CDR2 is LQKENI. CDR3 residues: CASSLLDQPQHF. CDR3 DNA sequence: TGTGCCAGCTCACTATTAGATCAGCCCCAGCATTTT.

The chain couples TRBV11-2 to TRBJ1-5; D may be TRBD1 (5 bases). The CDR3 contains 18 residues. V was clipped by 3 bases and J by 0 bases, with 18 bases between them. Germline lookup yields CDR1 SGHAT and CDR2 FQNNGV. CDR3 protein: CASSLGGAGRYSNQPQHF. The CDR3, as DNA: TGTGCCAGCAGCTTGGGGGGTGCCGGACGTTATAGCAATCAGCCCCAGCATTTT. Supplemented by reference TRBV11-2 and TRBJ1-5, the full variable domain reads EAGVAQSPRYKIIEKRQSVAFWCNPISGHATLYWYQQILGQGPKLLIQFQNNGVVDDSQLPKDRFSAERLKGVDSTLKIQPAKLEDSAVYLCASSLGGAGRYSNQPQHFGDGTRLSIL.

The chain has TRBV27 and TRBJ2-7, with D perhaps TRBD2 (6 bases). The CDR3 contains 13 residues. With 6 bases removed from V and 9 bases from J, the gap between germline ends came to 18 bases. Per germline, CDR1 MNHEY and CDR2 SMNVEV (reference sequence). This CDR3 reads CASREAGLVGQYF. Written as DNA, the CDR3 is TGTGCCAGCAGGGAAGCGGGCCTCGTCGGGCAGTACTTC.

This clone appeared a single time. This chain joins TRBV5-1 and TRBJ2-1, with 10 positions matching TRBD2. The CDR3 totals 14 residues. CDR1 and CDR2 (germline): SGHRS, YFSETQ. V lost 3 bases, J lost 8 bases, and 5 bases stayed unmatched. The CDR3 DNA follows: TGCGCCAGCAGCTCTCCTAGCGGGAGCGATGAGCAGTTCTTC. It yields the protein CASSSPSGSDEQFF.

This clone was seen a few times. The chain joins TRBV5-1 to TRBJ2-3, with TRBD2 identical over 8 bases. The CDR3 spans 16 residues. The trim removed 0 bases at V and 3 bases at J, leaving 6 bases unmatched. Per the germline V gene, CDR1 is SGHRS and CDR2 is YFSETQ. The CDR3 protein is CASSLAGGLATDTQYF. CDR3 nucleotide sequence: TGCGCCAGCAGCTTGGCCGGTGGACTAGCAACAGATACGCAGTATTTT.

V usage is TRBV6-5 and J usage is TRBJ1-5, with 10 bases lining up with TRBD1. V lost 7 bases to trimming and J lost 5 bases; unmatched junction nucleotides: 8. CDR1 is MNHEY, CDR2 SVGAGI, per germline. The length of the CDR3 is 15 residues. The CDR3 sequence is CASNRGGTGDQPQHF. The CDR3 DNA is TGTGCCAGCAATCGGGGAGGGACAGGGGATCAGCCCCAGCATTTT.

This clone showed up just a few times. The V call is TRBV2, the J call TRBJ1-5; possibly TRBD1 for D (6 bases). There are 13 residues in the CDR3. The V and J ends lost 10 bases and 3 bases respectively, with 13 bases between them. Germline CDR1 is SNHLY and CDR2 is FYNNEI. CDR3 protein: CAITDSFNQPQHF. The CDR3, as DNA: TGTGCCATTACGGACAGCTTCAATCAGCCCCAGCATTTT.

The CDR3 bases are TGTGCCAGTAGCGGGGGGAGGTCGCGAACTAATGAAAAACTGTTTTTT. It yields the protein CASSGGRSRTNEKLFF. The rearrangement joins TRBV19 to TRBJ1-4, with a weak D call TRBD1 (5 bases). The CDR3 totals 16 residues. The germline V gene has CDR1 LNHDA and CDR2 SQIVND (reference sequence). Between the trimmed V and J ends, which lost 6 bases and 1 base, there was a span of 15 bases.

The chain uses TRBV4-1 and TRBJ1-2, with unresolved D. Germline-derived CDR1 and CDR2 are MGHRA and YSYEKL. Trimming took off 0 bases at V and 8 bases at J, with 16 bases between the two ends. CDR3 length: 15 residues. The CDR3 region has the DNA TGCGCCAGCAGCCAAGATCTCGGCGGAATAGAGGGCTACACCTTC. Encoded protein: CASSQDLGGIEGYTF.

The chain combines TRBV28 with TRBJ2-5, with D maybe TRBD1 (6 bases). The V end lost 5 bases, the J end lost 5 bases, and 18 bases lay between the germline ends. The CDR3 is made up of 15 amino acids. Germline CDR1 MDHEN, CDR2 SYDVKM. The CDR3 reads CASSVLGGGTETQYF. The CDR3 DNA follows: TGTGCCAGCAGTGTTCTAGGGGGTGGTACGGAGACCCAGTACTTC.

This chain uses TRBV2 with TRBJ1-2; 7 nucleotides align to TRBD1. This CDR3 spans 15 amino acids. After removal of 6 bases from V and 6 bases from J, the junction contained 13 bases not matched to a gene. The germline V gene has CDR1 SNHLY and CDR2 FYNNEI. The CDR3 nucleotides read TGTGCCAGCAGCGGCGACGGACAGGAGCTTCATGGCTACACCTTC. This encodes CASSGDGQELHGYTF.

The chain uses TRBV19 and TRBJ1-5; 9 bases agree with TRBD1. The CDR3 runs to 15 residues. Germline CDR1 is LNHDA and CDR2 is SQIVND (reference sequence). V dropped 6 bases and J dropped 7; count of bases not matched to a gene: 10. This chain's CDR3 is CASSLQGQGRQPQHF. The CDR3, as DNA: TGTGCCAGTAGCCTACAGGGACAGGGCCGGCAGCCCCAGCATTTT.

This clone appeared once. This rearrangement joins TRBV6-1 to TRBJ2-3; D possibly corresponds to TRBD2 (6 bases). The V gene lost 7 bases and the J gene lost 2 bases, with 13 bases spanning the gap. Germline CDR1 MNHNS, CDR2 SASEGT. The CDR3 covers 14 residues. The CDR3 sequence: CASTRAGNTDTQYF. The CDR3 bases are TGTGCCAGCACCCGAGCGGGTAACACAGATACGCAGTATTTT.